This T cell receptor beta chain is drawn from a study of shared clonotypes between healthy human individuals. Study-wide points: In contrast to clonotypes shared by all four donors, non-shared clonotypes had lower generation probabilities.

In regard to this clone: Its antigen is still unknown.

Sorted subsets were amplified in replicate PCRs using 200 ng DNA, about 30,000 T cell genomes. The assay was immunoSEQ multiplex PCR, and TCRdb's table has in-frame clones only and misses some. In the table there are 2,500,000 or so clones, approximately 93% of which are singletons. Subsets obtained from CD4+ cells comprised CD45RA+ naive and CD45RA-negative memory cells. The sequenced sample consisted of naive CD4+ T cells from PBMCs. The subset is: CD45RA+ positively selected. This receptor was obtained from a man aged 18 to 35 in good health. Some clones in this sample may be carry-over from other donors' samples.

The CDR3 reads CASSAENLANYGYTF. The DNA of the CDR3 is TGTGCCAGCAGTGCGGAGAATTTAGCTAACTATGGCTACACCTTC. V usage is TRBV2 and J usage is TRBJ1-2; D is unclear. With 4 bases removed from V and 0 bases from J, the gap between germline ends came to 12 bases. This CDR3 is built from 15 residues. CDR1 is SNHLY and CDR2 is FYNNEI in the germline V gene.